Following are 8 T cell receptor beta chains from one sample sequenced in a study of tumor and adjacent non-tumor tissue in lung cancer. The template was RNA from unsorted bulk tissue. The library came from three nested PCR rounds adapted from ARM-PCR protocols. Each CDR3 protein gets one entry after TCRdb re-called the multiplex PCR reads with MiXCR. Of 200,000 or so distinct CDR3 sequences in the sample, 60% to 75% were seen once. The sample comprised lung tumor tissue. These receptors originate from a man aged 55-75 years with non-small cell lung cancer.

This clonotype was seen a few times. A read error may explain this, as a much larger clone is one base away. This sequence joins TRBV11-2 and TRBJ1-2, with 8 positions matching TRBD1. The CDR3 has 14 amino acids. Germline assignment: CDR1 SGHAT and CDR2 FQNNGV. The CDR3 reads CASSSRQGSYDYTF. The CDR3, as DNA: TGTGCCAGCAGCTCCCGACAGGGGTCCTATGACTACACCTTC.

A remark on this clonotype: One end of the junction fails to match germline, which may point to a read error. The chain uses TRBV11-2 and TRBJ1-1, with a weak D call TRBD1 (5 bases). This CDR3 has 14 amino acids. The germline gives CDR1 SGHAT, CDR2 FQNNGV. Written as DNA, the CDR3 is TGTGCCAGCAACTTAGTCGGGAGGGACGCTGAAACTTTCTTT. Translation: CASNLVGRDAETFF.

The CDR3 sequence is CASSLPASDRYTF. DNA for the CDR3: TGTGCCAGCAGCTTACCGGCGTCCGACCGCTACACCTTC. The chain couples TRBV7-9 to TRBJ1-2; D not certain. In germline, CDR1 is SEHNR, CDR2 FQNEAQ (reference sequence). The CDR3 extends over 13 amino acids. V dropped 2 bases and J dropped 9 bases, with 13 bases sitting between them.

The V gene is TRBV20-1, the J gene TRBJ1-4, with D maybe TRBD1 (5 bases). The CDR3 is 15 residues long. Trimming shortened V by 4 bases and J by 7 bases, and 19 bases separated the two germline ends. CDR1 is DFQATT, CDR2 SNEGSKA, per germline (reference sequence). This CDR3 is CSANGGSRDREKLFF. Here the CDR3 DNA reads TGCAGTGCTAACGGGGGGTCCAGGGATCGTGAAAAACTGTTTTTT.

As to this clonotype: One junction end disagrees with the germline gene, perhaps due to a read error. The chain joins TRBV20-1 to TRBJ2-1; 10 bases line up with TRBD2. The CDR3 contains 14 residues. Germline V gives CDR1 DFQATT, CDR2 SNEGSKA (reference sequence). The CDR3 sequence is CSATEGLAPNKQFF. The CDR3 DNA reads as TGCAGTGCTACTGAGGGACTAGCGCCCAATAAGCAGTTCTTC.

Comment on this clonotype: This may be a read error, as it is one base from a much larger clone. Because the CDR3 is missing its conserved closing phenylalanine or tryptophan, this is likely a read error. The V and J genes are TRBV6-5 and TRBJ2-4; D is possibly TRBD1 (6 bases). V dropped 6 bases and J dropped 0 bases, with 15 bases sitting between them. The CDR3 is 16 residues long. The germline V gene has CDR1 MNHEY and CDR2 SVGAGI. For the CDR3, the DNA is TGTGCCAGCAGACCCGGGACACCTCTAGCCAAAAACATTCAGTACTTA. Translated: CASRPGTPLAKNIQYL.

On this clonotype itself: The junction departs from the called germline gene at one end, perhaps through a read error. The chain combines TRBV10-1 with TRBJ2-5, with no clear D. In germline, CDR1 is WNHNN, CDR2 SYGVQD (reference sequence). The CDR3 runs 14 residues. CDR3 region: CASSDSSAQETHYF. The CDR3 DNA is TGCGCCAGCAGTGATTCGTCAGCCCAAGAGACCCATTACTTC.

This clonotype appeared a few times. The genes are TRBV20-1 and TRBJ1-5, with a tentative D call TRBD1 (5 bases). Trimming removed 7 bases from V and 7 bases from J, with 20 bases in between. The CDR3 extends over 14 amino acids. CDR1 DFQATT and CDR2 SNEGSKA come from the germline V gene (reference sequence). The CDR3 coding sequence is TGCAGTGTGCCTAAGGGGACGTCTGGGCAGCCCCAGCATTTT. Translated, it gives CSVPKGTSGQPQHF.